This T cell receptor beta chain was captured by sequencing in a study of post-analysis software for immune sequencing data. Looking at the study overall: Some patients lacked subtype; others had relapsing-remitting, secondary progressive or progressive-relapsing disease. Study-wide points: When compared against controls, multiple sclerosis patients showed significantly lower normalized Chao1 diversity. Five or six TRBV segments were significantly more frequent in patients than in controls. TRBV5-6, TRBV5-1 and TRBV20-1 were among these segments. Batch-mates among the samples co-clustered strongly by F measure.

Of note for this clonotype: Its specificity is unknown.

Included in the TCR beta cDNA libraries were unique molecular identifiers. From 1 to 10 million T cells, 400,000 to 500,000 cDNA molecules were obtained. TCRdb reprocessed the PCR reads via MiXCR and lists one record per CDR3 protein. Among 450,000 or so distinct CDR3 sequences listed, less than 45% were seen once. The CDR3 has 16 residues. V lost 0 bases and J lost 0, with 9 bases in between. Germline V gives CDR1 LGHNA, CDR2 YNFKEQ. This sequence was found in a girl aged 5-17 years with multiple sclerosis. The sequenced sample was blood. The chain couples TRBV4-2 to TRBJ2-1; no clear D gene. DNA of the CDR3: TGTGCCAGCAGCCAAGATTCCCCGAGCTCCTACAATGAGCAGTTCTTC. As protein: CASSQDSPSSYNEQFF.